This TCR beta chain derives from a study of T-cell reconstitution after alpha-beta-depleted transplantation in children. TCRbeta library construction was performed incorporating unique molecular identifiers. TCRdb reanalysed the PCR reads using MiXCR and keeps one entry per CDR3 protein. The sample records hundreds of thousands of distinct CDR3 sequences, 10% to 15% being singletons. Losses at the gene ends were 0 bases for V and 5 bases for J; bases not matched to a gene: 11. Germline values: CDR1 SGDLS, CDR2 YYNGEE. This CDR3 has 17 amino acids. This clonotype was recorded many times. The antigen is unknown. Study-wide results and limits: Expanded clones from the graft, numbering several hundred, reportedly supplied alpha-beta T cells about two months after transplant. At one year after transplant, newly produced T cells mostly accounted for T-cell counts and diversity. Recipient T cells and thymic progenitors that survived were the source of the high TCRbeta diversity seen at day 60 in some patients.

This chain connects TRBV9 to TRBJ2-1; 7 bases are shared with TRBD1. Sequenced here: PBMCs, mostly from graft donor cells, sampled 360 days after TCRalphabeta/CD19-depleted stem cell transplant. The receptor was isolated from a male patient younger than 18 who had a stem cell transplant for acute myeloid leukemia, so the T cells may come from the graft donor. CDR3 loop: CASSVGLRGGFDNEQFF. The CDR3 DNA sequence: TGTGCCAGCAGCGTAGGACTCAGAGGGGGCTTCGACAATGAGCAGTTCTTC.